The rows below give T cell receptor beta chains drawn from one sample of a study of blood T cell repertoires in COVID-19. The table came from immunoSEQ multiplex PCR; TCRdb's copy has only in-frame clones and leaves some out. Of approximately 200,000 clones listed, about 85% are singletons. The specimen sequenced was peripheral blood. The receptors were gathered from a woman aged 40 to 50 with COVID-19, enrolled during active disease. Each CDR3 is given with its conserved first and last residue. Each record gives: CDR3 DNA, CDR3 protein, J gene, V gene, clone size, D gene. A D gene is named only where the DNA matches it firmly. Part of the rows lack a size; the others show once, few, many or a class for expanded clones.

CDR3nt: TGTGCCAGCAGCAGTAGGACTAGCGGGCACTTTACTGGGCAGTACTTC
CDR3aa: CASSSRTSGHFTGQYF
j_gene: TRBJ2-7
v_gene: TRBV5-6
abundance: -
d_gene: TRBD2

CDR3nt: TGCAGTGCTAGTTCTGGACTAGCACTATACGAGCAGTACTTC
CDR3aa: CSASSGLALYEQYF
j_gene: TRBJ2-7
v_gene: TRBV20-1
abundance: -
d_gene: TRBD2

CDR3nt: TGTGCCAGCAGCCTAACAGGGGGCAAAGGAAACACCATATATTTT
CDR3aa: CASSLTGGKGNTIYF
j_gene: TRBJ1-3
v_gene: TRBV3-1/TRBV3-2
abundance: -
d_gene: TRBD1

CDR3nt: TGCGCCAGCAGCCAAGATCGCTCAGGGGGCTATGGCTACACCTTC
CDR3aa: CASSQDRSGGYGYTF
j_gene: TRBJ1-2
v_gene: TRBV4-1
abundance: -
d_gene: TRBD1

CDR3nt: TGTGCCAGCAGCTTACAGGTAGAAGCTTTCTTT
CDR3aa: CASSLQVEAFF
j_gene: TRBJ1-1
v_gene: TRBV7-9
abundance: -
d_gene: -

CDR3nt: TGTGCCAGCAGCCAAGCGGGAGGTTTTATGACGCAGTATTTT
CDR3aa: CASSQAGGFMTQYF
j_gene: TRBJ2-3
v_gene: TRBV14
abundance: -
d_gene: TRBD2

CDR3nt: TGCAGCGTTGCCAGGGGACAAGAGACCCAGTACTTC
CDR3aa: CSVARGQETQYF
j_gene: TRBJ2-5
v_gene: TRBV29-1
abundance: few
d_gene: -

CDR3nt: TGTGCCTGGGGGCCGGTGGACAGGCAACATAACTACGAGCAGTACTTC
CDR3aa: CAWGPVDRQHNYEQYF
j_gene: TRBJ2-7
v_gene: TRBV30
abundance: -
d_gene: TRBD1

CDR3nt: TGTGCCAGCTCTGGGACAGATGAAAAACTGTTTTTT
CDR3aa: CASSGTDEKLFF
j_gene: TRBJ1-4
v_gene: TRBV18
abundance: -
d_gene: TRBD1

CDR3nt: TGTGCCAGCAGCCAGGGGGCTTACTTGGTGGGGCTAGCCAAAAACATTCAGTACTTC
CDR3aa: CASSQGAYLVGLAKNIQYF
j_gene: TRBJ2-4
v_gene: TRBV7-6
abundance: -
d_gene: TRBD1

CDR3nt: TGTGCCAGCAGCTTAGCTCGGGATGGCTACACCTTC
CDR3aa: CASSLARDGYTF
j_gene: TRBJ1-2
v_gene: TRBV11-2
abundance: -
d_gene: -

CDR3nt: TGTGCCAGCAGCGAAAGAGGGTCCCTGAGCACAGATACGCAGTATTTT
CDR3aa: CASSERGSLSTDTQYF
j_gene: TRBJ2-3
v_gene: TRBV21-1
abundance: once
d_gene: -

CDR3nt: TGTGCCAGCATGTCCGAGCGGATTCAAGAGACCCAGTACTTC
CDR3aa: CASMSERIQETQYF
j_gene: TRBJ2-5
v_gene: TRBV6-5
abundance: -
d_gene: -

CDR3nt: TGTGCCAGCAGCGTAGGGAGCCTACCCCAAGAGACCCAGTACTTC
CDR3aa: CASSVGSLPQETQYF
j_gene: TRBJ2-5
v_gene: TRBV9
abundance: few
d_gene: -

CDR3nt: TGTGCCAGCAGCCGACAACCCCGGGCGGGGGGGCCGAACAATGAGCAGTTCTTC
CDR3aa: CASSRQPRAGGPNNEQFF
j_gene: TRBJ2-1
v_gene: TRBV7-8
abundance: -
d_gene: TRBD2

CDR3nt: TGTGCCAGCAGTGAGATGGGGGCGAACAGCAATCAGCCCCAGCATTTT
CDR3aa: CASSEMGANSNQPQHF
j_gene: TRBJ1-5
v_gene: TRBV25-1
abundance: few
d_gene: -

CDR3nt: TGCGCCAGCAGTGGAGCGGGAGGGACGGAATACAATGAGCAGTTCTTC
CDR3aa: CASSGAGGTEYNEQFF
j_gene: TRBJ2-1
v_gene: TRBV10-1
abundance: few
d_gene: TRBD2

CDR3nt: TGTGCCAGCAGTCCGGGATGGGGGGATCAGCCCCAGCATTTT
CDR3aa: CASSPGWGDQPQHF
j_gene: TRBJ1-5
v_gene: TRBV6-5
abundance: -
d_gene: -

CDR3nt: TGCGCCAGCAGAGCTAGCGAAGAAGAGACCCAGTACTTC
CDR3aa: CASRASEEETQYF
j_gene: TRBJ2-5
v_gene: TRBV5-1
abundance: once
d_gene: -

CDR3nt: TGCGCCAGCAGTGAGTCAGGCGGGGAGACCCAGTACTTC
CDR3aa: CASSESGGETQYF
j_gene: TRBJ2-5
v_gene: TRBV10-1
abundance: -
d_gene: -

CDR3nt: TGTGCCAGTAGTGCCAGGTCACAGGGGGCGGAAGAGCAGTACTTC
CDR3aa: CASSARSQGAEEQYF
j_gene: TRBJ2-7
v_gene: TRBV19
abundance: -
d_gene: TRBD1

CDR3nt: TGTGCCAGCACTGAACAGGGAACTGGGGCCAACGTCCTGACTTTC
CDR3aa: CASTEQGTGANVLTF
j_gene: TRBJ2-6
v_gene: TRBV6-1
abundance: -
d_gene: -

CDR3nt: TGTGCCAGCAGCTTAGAAGGAGATGGCTACACCTTC
CDR3aa: CASSLEGDGYTF
j_gene: TRBJ1-2
v_gene: TRBV11-2
abundance: -
d_gene: -

CDR3nt: TGTGCCAGCAGCTTGGGGTTGCGGGATGAACACGTCCTGACTTTC
CDR3aa: CASSLGLRDEHVLTF
j_gene: TRBJ2-6
v_gene: TRBV7-9
abundance: once
d_gene: -

CDR3nt: TGTGCCAGCTCTTCTCGGTCAACCAACTATGGCTACACCTTC
CDR3aa: CASSSRSTNYGYTF
j_gene: TRBJ1-2
v_gene: TRBV6-6
abundance: once
d_gene: -